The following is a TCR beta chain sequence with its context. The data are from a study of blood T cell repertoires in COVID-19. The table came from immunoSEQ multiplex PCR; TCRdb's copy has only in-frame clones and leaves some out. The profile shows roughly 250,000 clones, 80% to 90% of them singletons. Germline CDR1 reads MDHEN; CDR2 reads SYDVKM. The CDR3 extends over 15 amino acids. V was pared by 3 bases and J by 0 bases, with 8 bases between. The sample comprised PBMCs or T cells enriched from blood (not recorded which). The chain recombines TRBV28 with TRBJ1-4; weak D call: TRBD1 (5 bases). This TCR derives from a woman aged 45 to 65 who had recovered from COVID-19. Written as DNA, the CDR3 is TGTGCCAGCAGTTTGGGGCTTGCAACTAATGAAAAACTGTTTTTT. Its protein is CASSLGLATNEKLFF.